Here is one TCR beta chain with its context. Germline CDR1 is SNHLY and CDR2 is FYNNEI. The CDR3 totals 15 residues. V lost 8 bases, J lost 5 bases, and 8 bases stayed unmatched. This sample was taken from a study of control samples from healthy donors and cancer patients. Using immunoSEQ multiplex PCR, the repertoire was profiled, and TCRdb retains in-frame clones only, with some absent. The sample carries roughly 120,000 clones, more than 75% recorded once. The rearrangement uses TRBV2 and TRBJ1-4, with TRBD1 matching 10 bases. This TCR came from a woman between 65 and 79 years old in good health. Sequenced input: blood. The CDR3 spells CASPPPGQGNEKLFF. The CDR3 DNA sequence: TGTGCCAGCCCACCACCGGGACAGGGGAATGAAAAACTGTTTTTT.